The 26 T cell receptor beta chains given below trace back to one sample, sequenced in a study of T cell changes during pregnancy in multiple sclerosis. Assay: immunoSEQ multiplex PCR; the TCRdb copy retains only in-frame clones and omits some. The sample includes around 66,000 clones, roughly nine tenths seen only once; the top ten take roughly 1.3%. The sample here was peripheral blood, taken after pregnancy. Receptors were obtained from a female donor in good health, enrolled as a control in a pregnancy study.

V usage is TRBV2 and J usage is TRBJ2-1, with 8 bases matching TRBD1. J was trimmed by 3 bases and V by 7 bases; bases with no gene match: 8. Germline V gene lookup returns CDR1 SNHLY and CDR2 FYNNEI. This CDR3 is 15 amino acids long. The DNA for the CDR3 is TGTGCCAGCACCAGGGGGCGGGTCGACTACAATGAGCAGTTCTTC. This sequence encodes CASTRGRVDYNEQFF.

This chain's CDR3 is CASSLVAGGADTQYF. The CDR3, as DNA: TGTGCCAGCAGCTTGGTAGCGGGGGGGGCAGATACGCAGTATTTT. The V call is TRBV5-6, the J call TRBJ2-3; 11 bases are a match to TRBD2. The CDR3 sequence is 15 residues long. The germline gives CDR1 SGHDT, CDR2 YYEEEE. V gave up 0 bases and J gave up 4 bases; unmatched junction bases: 1.

The rearrangement uses TRBV7-8 and TRBJ1-1; TRBD1 aligns across 8 bases. From germline, CDR1 is SGHVS and CDR2 FQNEAQ. V was clipped by 5 bases and J by 5 bases; unmatched bases: 10. CDR3 size: 15 residues. CDR3 region: CASSLNTGGETEAFF. The CDR3 bases are TGTGCCAGCAGCCTAAATACAGGGGGGGAGACTGAAGCTTTCTTT. Together with reference TRBV7-8 and TRBJ1-1, the CDR3 gives the full variable domain: GAGVSQSPRYKVAKRGQDVALRCDPISGHVSLFWYQQALGQGPEFLTYFQNEAQLDKSGLPSDRFFAERPEGSVSTLKIQRTQQEDSAVYLCASSLNTGGETEAFFGQGTRLTVV.

J is TRBJ1-1 and V is TRBV11-2; D unresolved. The V gene's germline CDR1 is SGHAT and CDR2 FQNNGV. The CDR3 extends over 14 amino acids. V was pared by 0 bases and J by 6 bases, with 11 bases between. Written as DNA, the CDR3 is TGTGCCAGCAGCTTAGAGGCCGGGTTAGCTGAAGCTTTCTTT. It is translated as CASSLEAGLAEAFF.

This chain uses TRBV25-1 with TRBJ2-7, with D tentatively TRBD2 (6 bases). The germline gives CDR1 MGHDK, CDR2 SYGVNS. There are 18 residues in the CDR3. Trimming stripped 1 base from V and 2 bases from J, with 21 bases between. CDR3 DNA sequence: TGTGCCAGCAGTGAATCGAAAATCGGGAGCGGTTACACCTACGAGCAGTACTTC. Amino acids: CASSESKIGSGYTYEQYF.

Only a few counts were recorded for this clone. CDR3 sequence (DNA): TGTGCCAGCAGTGACACAGGGGTAGATACGCAGTATTTT. Residues: CASSDTGVDTQYF. The chain employs TRBV6-4 and TRBJ2-3; 7 bases map to TRBD1. Germline-derived CDR1 and CDR2 are MRHNA and SNTAGT. Trimming cost V 2 bases and J 5 bases; bases outside gene matches: 1. CDR3 length equals 13 residues.

V and J are TRBV29-1 and TRBJ2-7; tentatively, D is TRBD2 (6 bases). Germline CDR1 reads SQVTM; CDR2 reads ANQGSEA. V lost 7 bases and J lost 8, with 15 bases in between. The CDR3 runs to 11 residues. The CDR3 here is CSARGYDQQYF. In DNA, the CDR3 is TGCAGCGCGCGGGGATACGATCAGCAGTACTTC.

The chain joins TRBV6-4 to TRBJ2-3; D is possibly TRBD1 (6 bases). Trimming pared 0 bases from V and 4 bases from J, leaving 8 bases between. The germline CDR1 and CDR2 sequences are MRHNA and SNTAGT. This CDR3 region has 14 residues. The CDR3 loop is CASSDSGAPDTQYF. The CDR3 region has the DNA TGTGCCAGCAGTGACTCGGGGGCCCCAGATACGCAGTATTTT.

The J gene is TRBJ2-2, the V gene TRBV18; weak D call: TRBD1 (7 bases). Germline assignment: CDR1 KGHSH and CDR2 LQKENI. This CDR3 spans 16 amino acids. Trimming took 1 base from V and 1 from J, leaving 10 bases between them. CDR3 nucleotides: TGTGCCAGCTCACCACGGCAGGGGGGGAACACCGGGGAGCTGTTTTTT. Amino acids: CASSPRQGGNTGELFF.

The chain has TRBV15 and TRBJ2-7; 7 bases are shared with TRBD2. The V gene's germline CDR1 is LNHNV and CDR2 YYDKDF (reference sequence). The CDR3 spans 15 residues. J was trimmed by 2 bases and V by 3 bases; bases with no gene match: 7. This CDR3 reads CATSRDQLATYEQYF. Written as DNA, the CDR3 is TGTGCCACCAGCAGGGACCAACTAGCGACCTACGAGCAGTACTTC.

The V call is TRBV19, the J call TRBJ2-1; 7 bases map to TRBD1. From germline, CDR1 is LNHDA and CDR2 SQIVND (reference sequence). The J segment lost 7 bases and the V segment lost 9 bases, leaving 12 bases of the junction unmatched. This CDR3 comprises 14 residues. CDR3 sequence (DNA): TGTGCCAGCCTCCTACCAGGGGGACGAAATGAGCAGTTCTTC. It translates to CASLLPGGRNEQFF.

This sequence joins TRBV6-1 and TRBJ1-1; D gene unclear. V lost 6 bases to trimming and J lost 10 bases, with 18 bases between them. Per germline, CDR1 MNHNS and CDR2 SASEGT. The CDR3 runs 13 residues. The CDR3 sequence: CASRPPTTLTAFF. DNA of the CDR3: TGTGCCAGCAGGCCCCCTACGACATTGACAGCTTTCTTT.

This clone has only one observation. V and J are TRBV10-2 and TRBJ1-1; the D gene is possibly TRBD1 (5 bases). This CDR3 spans 16 amino acids. Trimming removed 0 bases from V and 3 bases from J, with 14 bases in between. The germline V gene has CDR1 WSHSY and CDR2 SAAADI. CDR3 protein: CASSESWGGGDTEAFF. In nucleotides, the CDR3 is TGCGCCAGCAGTGAGTCTTGGGGCGGGGGGGACACTGAAGCTTTCTTT.

This clone was seen only once. This chain uses TRBV4-2 with TRBJ2-1; D gene ambiguous. Trimming removed 0 bases from V and 12 bases from J, with 12 bases in between. This CDR3 contains 13 residues. Germline values: CDR1 LGHNA, CDR2 YNFKEQ. CDR3 loop: CASSQDLIAWQFF. In DNA, the CDR3 is TGTGCCAGCAGCCAAGATCTGATAGCTTGGCAGTTCTTC.

The CDR3 region is CASSPSITSNYGYTF. CDR3 nucleotides: TGTGCCAGCAGCCCGAGCATAACTTCTAACTATGGCTACACCTTC. The chain joins TRBV5-4 to TRBJ1-2; D call uncertain. The CDR3 sequence is 15 residues long. With 4 bases removed from V and 0 bases from J, the gap between germline ends came to 13 bases. CDR1 is SGHNT and CDR2 is YYREEE in the germline V gene (reference sequence). The whole variable domain, filled in from reference TRBV5-4 and TRBJ1-2, reads ETGVTQSPTHLIKTRGQQVTLRCSSQSGHNTVSWYQQALGQGPQFIFQYYREEENGRGNFPPRFSGLQFPNYSSELNVNALELDDSALYLCASSPSITSNYGYTFGSGTRLTVV.

The chain joins TRBV7-6 to TRBJ2-7, with TRBD1 identical over 9 bases. Germline V CDR1 and CDR2: SGHVS, FNYEAQ. This CDR3 spans 14 amino acids. J was trimmed by 6 bases and V by 5 bases; bases with no gene match: 8. The CDR3, as DNA: TGTGCCAGCAGCGGGGGGACAGGGCCCCTCGAGCAGTACTTC. Translating it yields CASSGGTGPLEQYF.

The rearrangement links TRBV4-1 to TRBJ2-7; D ambiguous. Germline V gene lookup returns CDR1 MGHRA and CDR2 YSYEKL. This CDR3 region has 14 residues. Trimming pared 1 base from V and 0 bases from J, leaving 7 bases between. CDR3 DNA: TGCGCCAGCAGCCAAGGAGGATCCTCCTACGAGCAGTACTTC. It translates to CASSQGGSSYEQYF.

V is TRBV7-9 and J is TRBJ1-2; D not certain. CDR1 is SEHNR and CDR2 is FQNEAQ in the germline V gene (reference sequence). This CDR3 spans 13 amino acids. V was pared by 0 bases and J by 6 bases, with 8 bases between. CDR3 DNA: TGTGCCAGCAGCTTAGCGCGTACGGATGGCTACACCTTC. It encodes CASSLARTDGYTF.

The genes are TRBV5-6 and TRBJ2-1; no firm D call. V was clipped by 1 base and J by 0 bases, with 14 bases between them. Germline V lookup: CDR1 SGHDT, CDR2 YYEEEE. The CDR3 is 17 residues long. CDR3 coding DNA: TGTGCCAGCAGCTTGTTGGGCAGCTCAATCTCCTACAATGAGCAGTTCTTC. Its protein product is CASSLLGSSISYNEQFF.

This rearrangement joins TRBV27 to TRBJ2-7; 9 nucleotides agree with TRBD2. Germline-derived CDR1 and CDR2 are MNHEY and SMNVEV (reference sequence). J was trimmed by 2 bases and V by 7 bases; bases with no gene match: 3. The CDR3 is 13 residues long. CDR3 in DNA: TGTGCCAGCACTAGCGGGGATACCTACGAGCAGTACTTC. It encodes CASTSGDTYEQYF.

The chain couples TRBV4-1 to TRBJ2-5, with TRBD1 matching over 8 bases. In germline, CDR1 is MGHRA, CDR2 YSYEKL. The CDR3 has 16 residues. V lost 5 bases and J lost 4; bases outside the gene matches: 12. The chain's CDR3 is CASSDTEAGGRETQYF. CDR3 bases: TGCGCCAGCAGCGACACCGAGGCAGGGGGCAGAGAGACCCAGTACTTC.

The genes are TRBV30 and TRBJ1-5; D is unresolved. The CDR3 is 16 amino acids. V was shortened by 2 bases and J by 5 bases, with 19 bases between the two germline ends. Per the germline V gene, CDR1 is GTSNPN and CDR2 is SVGIG (reference sequence). The CDR3 sequence: CAWSNGQVLRDQPQHF. The CDR3 DNA sequence: TGTGCCTGGAGTAACGGCCAGGTGCTTCGTGATCAGCCCCAGCATTTT. Together with reference TRBV30 and TRBJ1-5, the CDR3 gives the full variable domain: SQTIHQWPATLVQPVGSPLSLECTVEGTSNPNLYWYRQAAGRGLQLLFYSVGIGQISSEVPQNLSASRPQDRQFILSSKKLLLSDSGFYLCAWSNGQVLRDQPQHFGDGTRLSIL.

The chain joins TRBV7-6 to TRBJ2-7, with 7 bases matching TRBD1. This CDR3 is 13 amino acids long. Germline loops: CDR1 SGHVS, CDR2 FNYEAQ. V dropped 4 bases and J dropped 7; count of bases not matched to a gene: 7. CDR3 protein: CASSSEQGWEQYF. CDR3 nucleotide sequence: TGTGCCAGCAGCTCAGAACAGGGGTGGGAGCAGTACTTC.

This sequence joins TRBV6-5 and TRBJ1-2, with D perhaps matching TRBD1 (5 bases). The germline CDR1 and CDR2 sequences are MNHEY and SVGAGI. V lost 5 bases and J lost 4, with 14 bases in between. CDR3 length equals 14 residues. The DNA for the CDR3 is TGTGCCAGCAGTGAGGCCCGGGGGGGCTATGGCTACACCTTC. It encodes CASSEARGGYGYTF.

The rearrangement links TRBV4-3 to TRBJ2-3, with 11 bases identical to TRBD2. Trimming took 3 bases from V and 2 from J; bases not matched to a gene: 7. Germline CDR1 and CDR2: LGHNA and YSLEER. This CDR3 has 17 residues. The CDR3 sequence: CASSQTGLAGFTDTQYF. The CDR3 DNA sequence: TGCGCCAGCAGCCAGACAGGACTAGCGGGCTTCACAGATACGCAGTATTTT.

V and J are TRBV7-2 and TRBJ2-6; D may be TRBD1 (5 bases). The V gene lost 5 bases and the J gene lost 1 base, with 9 bases spanning the gap. Germline lookup yields CDR1 SGHTA and CDR2 FQGNSA. The CDR3 spans 15 residues. CDR3 DNA sequence: TGTGCCAGCAGCGGCAGGGCTTCTGGGGCCAACGTCCTGACTTTC. Protein product: CASSGRASGANVLTF.